The 13 T cell receptor beta chains below come from one sample, sequenced in a study of blood T cells in healthy people across ages. Then a second PCR, running roughly 7 to 12 cycles, was carried out with a sample-barcoded 5' primer and a J-beta primer mix. One entry per CDR3 protein, called by TCRdb with MiXCR from the 5' RACE reads. This table holds a few hundred thousand distinct CDR3 sequences, 25% to 30% found once. The source material was blood. The source of these receptors is a woman aged 65 to 85 in good health.

In nucleotides, the CDR3 is TGTGCCAGCAGCCATGTCAGCAGGGAGCAGTTCTTC. Protein: CASSHVSREQFF. The rearrangement joins TRBV14 to TRBJ2-1; D gene unclear. CDR1 is SGHDN, CDR2 FVKESK, per germline. The CDR3 length is 12 residues. V gave up 3 bases and J gave up 10 bases, with 10 bases separating them.

The rearrangement joins TRBV6-6 to TRBJ1-2; maybe TRBD1 (6 bases). Trimming cost V 2 bases and J 0 bases, with 7 bases left between them. The CDR3 is made up of 14 amino acids. Germline loops: CDR1 MNHNY, CDR2 SVGAGI (reference sequence). The CDR3 nucleotides are TGTGCCAGCAGTTACGACAGGCCTAACTATGGCTACACCTTC. Protein: CASSYDRPNYGYTF.

This clonotype was seen only a few times. The CDR3 nucleotides read TGTGCCAGCAGTGAGGTCGCTAGCAATCAGCCCCAGCATTTT. Protein product: CASSEVASNQPQHF. J is TRBJ1-5 and V is TRBV2; D gene ambiguous. Deletions cut 3 bases from V and 0 bases from J, with 6 bases between. The CDR3 loop spans 14 amino acids. CDR1 is SNHLY, CDR2 FYNNEI, per germline. The whole variable domain, remainder taken from reference TRBV2 and TRBJ1-5, is EPEVTQTPSHQVTQMGQEVILRCVPISNHLYFYWYRQILGQKVEFLVSFYNNEISEKSEIFDDQFSVERPDGSNFTLKIRSTKLEDSAMYFCASSEVASNQPQHFGDGTRLSIL.

CDR3 DNA sequence: TGTGCCAGCAGTGAAGCTAGCGGGGGGGACAATGAGCAGTTCTTC. Its protein is CASSEASGGDNEQFF. V usage is TRBV25-1 and J usage is TRBJ2-1; 12 positions match TRBD2. V was pared by 2 bases and J by 5 bases, with 1 base of the junction left unmatched. The CDR3 totals 15 residues. Germline-derived CDR1 and CDR2 are MGHDK and SYGVNS. The variable domain in full, with the rest retrieved from reference TRBV25-1 and TRBJ2-1, is EADIYQTPRYLVIGTGKKITLECSQTMGHDKMYWYQQDPGMELHLIHYSYGVNSTEKGDLSSESTVSRIRTEHFPLTLESARPSHTSQYLCASSEASGGDNEQFFGPGTRLTVL.

In its sample, this clonotype was seen a few times. The rearrangement links TRBV2 to TRBJ2-7, with D uncertain. Germline V CDR1 and CDR2: SNHLY, FYNNEI. The CDR3 contains 16 residues. Trimming stripped 0 bases from V and 2 bases from J, with 14 bases between. Here the CDR3 reads CASSEALRKITYEQYF. The CDR3 coding sequence is TGTGCCAGCAGTGAAGCCCTCCGGAAAATCACCTACGAGCAGTACTTC.

J is TRBJ1-2 and V is TRBV29-1, with 7 bases that match TRBD1. V trimming: 6 bases; J trimming: 12 bases; junction bases outside the gene matches: 19. This CDR3 contains 14 residues. CDR1 is SQVTM and CDR2 is ANQGSEA in the germline V gene. The CDR3 nucleotides read TGCAGCGTCGACCCCATTTACAGGGGTTCGCTACACACCTTC. It translates to CSVDPIYRGSLHTF.

The rearrangement links TRBV2 to TRBJ2-3; D is possibly TRBD2 (5 bases). Germline CDR1 reads SNHLY; CDR2 reads FYNNEI. Between the trimmed V and J ends, which lost 6 bases and 5 bases, there was a span of 15 bases. The CDR3 contains 14 residues. CDR3 coding DNA: TGTGCCAGCAGCGAGGGCAGTCGTGGAGATACGCAGTATTTT. Protein: CASSEGSRGDTQYF. Variable domain in full (rest from reference TRBV2 and TRBJ2-3): EPEVTQTPSHQVTQMGQEVILRCVPISNHLYFYWYRQILGQKVEFLVSFYNNEISEKSEIFDDQFSVERPDGSNFTLKIRSTKLEDSAMYFCASSEGSRGDTQYFGPGTRLTVL.

The genes are TRBV29-1 and TRBJ2-7; D unclear. The V gene's germline CDR1 is SQVTM and CDR2 ANQGSEA. Trimming shortened V by 4 bases and J by 6 bases, and 16 bases separated the two germline ends. This CDR3 has 13 amino acids. The CDR3 protein is CSVGQRNVGEQYF. CDR3 sequence (DNA): TGCAGCGTTGGCCAGCGCAACGTCGGCGAGCAGTACTTC.

V usage is TRBV5-1 and J usage is TRBJ2-7, with no clear D. The closer fit of TRBJ2-5 to the DNA end suggests the J call may be wrong. The CDR3 has 16 amino acids. Looked up from germline, CDR1 is SGHRS and CDR2 is YFSETQ. As DNA, the CDR3 is TGCGCCAGCAGCTTGGGCCTAGTCCCAGCCCAAGAGACCCAGTACTTC. It specifies CASSLGLVPAQETQYF.

J is TRBJ1-1 and V is TRBV5-1; D call uncertain. The V end was cut by 4 bases, the J end by 1 base, with 11 bases between. CDR3 size: 14 residues. Germline CDR1 reads SGHRS; CDR2 reads YFSETQ. CDR3 residues: CASSLNVGNTEAFF. CDR3 coding DNA: TGCGCCAGCAGCCTCAACGTTGGGAACACTGAAGCTTTCTTT.

This clonotype came up many times. The CDR3 loop reads CSLGQGDQETQYF. As DNA, the CDR3 is TGCAGCCTGGGACAGGGGGACCAAGAGACCCAGTACTTC. The chain recombines TRBV29-1 with TRBJ2-5; 11 bases fit TRBD1. Germline V CDR1 and CDR2: SQVTM, ANQGSEA. The CDR3 sequence is 13 residues long. V dropped 8 bases and J dropped 0; count of bases not matched to a gene: 2.

The chain recombines TRBV4-1 with TRBJ2-4; D is uncertain. The V gene lost 3 bases and the J gene lost 1 base, with 13 bases spanning the gap. Germline CDR1 and CDR2: MGHRA and YSYEKL. This CDR3 contains 16 residues. The CDR3 is CASSHHPRRAKNIQYF. CDR3 sequence (DNA): TGCGCCAGCAGCCATCATCCGAGGCGGGCCAAAAACATTCAGTACTTC.

J is TRBJ2-5 and V is TRBV18; 9 bases map to TRBD1. Judging by the DNA end, TRBJ2-7 fits better; the J call may be wrong. This CDR3 comprises 16 residues. Germline CDR1 is KGHSH and CDR2 is LQKENI. Here the CDR3 reads CASSPTGTGMTYEQYF. The CDR3 region has the DNA TGTGCCAGCTCACCGACTGGGACAGGGATGACCTACGAGCAGTACTTC.